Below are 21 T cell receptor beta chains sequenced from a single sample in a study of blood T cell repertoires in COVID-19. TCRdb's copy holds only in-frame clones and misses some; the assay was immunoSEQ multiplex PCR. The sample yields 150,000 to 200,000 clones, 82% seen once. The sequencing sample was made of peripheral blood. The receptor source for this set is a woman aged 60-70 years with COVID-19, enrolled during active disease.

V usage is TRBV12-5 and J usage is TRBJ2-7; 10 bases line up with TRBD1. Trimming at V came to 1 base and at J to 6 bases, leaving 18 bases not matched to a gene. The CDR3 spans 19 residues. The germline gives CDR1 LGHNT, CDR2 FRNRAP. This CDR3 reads CASGLDRSGDRGPHAEQYV. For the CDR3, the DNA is TGTGCTAGTGGTTTGGATAGGTCGGGGGACAGGGGCCCCCATGCCGAGCAGTACGTC.

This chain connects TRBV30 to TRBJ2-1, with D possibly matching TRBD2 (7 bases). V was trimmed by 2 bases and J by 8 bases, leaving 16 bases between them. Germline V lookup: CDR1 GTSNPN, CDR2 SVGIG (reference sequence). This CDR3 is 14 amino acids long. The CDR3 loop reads CAWSRGEGQDEQFF. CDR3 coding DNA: TGTGCCTGGAGTAGGGGGGAGGGCCAGGATGAGCAGTTCTTC.

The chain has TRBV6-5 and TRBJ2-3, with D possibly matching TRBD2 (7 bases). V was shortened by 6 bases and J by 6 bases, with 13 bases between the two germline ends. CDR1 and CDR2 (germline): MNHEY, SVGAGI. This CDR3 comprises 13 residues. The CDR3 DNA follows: TGTGCCAGCAGACAGGGAGGGTCCGATACGCAGTATTTT. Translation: CASRQGGSDTQYF.

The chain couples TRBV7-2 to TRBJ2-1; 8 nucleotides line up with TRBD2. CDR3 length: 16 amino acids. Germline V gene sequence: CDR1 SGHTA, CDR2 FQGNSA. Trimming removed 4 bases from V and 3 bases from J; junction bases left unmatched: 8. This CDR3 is CASSSFLAGYYNEQFF. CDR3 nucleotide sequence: TGTGCCAGCAGCTCCTTTCTAGCGGGCTACTACAATGAGCAGTTCTTC.

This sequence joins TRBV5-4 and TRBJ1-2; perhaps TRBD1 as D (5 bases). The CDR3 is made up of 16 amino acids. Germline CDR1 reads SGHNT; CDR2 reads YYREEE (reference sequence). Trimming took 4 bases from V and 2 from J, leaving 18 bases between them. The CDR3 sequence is CASSPGQGQVNYGYTF. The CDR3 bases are TGTGCCAGCAGCCCCGGGCAGGGCCAGGTGAACTATGGCTACACCTTC.

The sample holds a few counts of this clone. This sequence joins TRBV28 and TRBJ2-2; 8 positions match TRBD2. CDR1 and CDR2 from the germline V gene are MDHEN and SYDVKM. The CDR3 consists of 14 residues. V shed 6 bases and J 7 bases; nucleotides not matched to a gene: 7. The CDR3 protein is CASSPPGGYGELFF. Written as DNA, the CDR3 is TGTGCCAGCAGCCCTCCGGGGGGGTACGGGGAGCTGTTTTTT.

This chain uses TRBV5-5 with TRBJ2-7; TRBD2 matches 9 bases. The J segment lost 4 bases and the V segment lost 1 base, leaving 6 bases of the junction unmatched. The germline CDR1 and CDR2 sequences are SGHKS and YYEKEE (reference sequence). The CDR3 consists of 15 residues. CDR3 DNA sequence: TGTGCCAGCAGCTTGAGTTCTAGCGGGACTTACGAGCAGTACTTC. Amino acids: CASSLSSSGTYEQYF.

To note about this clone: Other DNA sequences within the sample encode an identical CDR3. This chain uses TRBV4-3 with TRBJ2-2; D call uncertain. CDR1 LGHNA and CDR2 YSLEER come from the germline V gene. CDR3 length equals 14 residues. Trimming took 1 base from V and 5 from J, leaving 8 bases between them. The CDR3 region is CASSQGPATGELFF. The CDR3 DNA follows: TGCGCCAGCAGCCAAGGGCCTGCTACCGGGGAGCTGTTTTTT.

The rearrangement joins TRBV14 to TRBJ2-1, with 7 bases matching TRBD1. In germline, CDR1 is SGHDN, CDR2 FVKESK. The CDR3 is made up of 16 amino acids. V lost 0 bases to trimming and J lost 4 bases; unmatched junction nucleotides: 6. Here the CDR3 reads CASSQDPTGLYNEQFF. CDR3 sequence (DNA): TGTGCCAGCAGCCAAGACCCGACAGGGTTATACAATGAGCAGTTCTTC.

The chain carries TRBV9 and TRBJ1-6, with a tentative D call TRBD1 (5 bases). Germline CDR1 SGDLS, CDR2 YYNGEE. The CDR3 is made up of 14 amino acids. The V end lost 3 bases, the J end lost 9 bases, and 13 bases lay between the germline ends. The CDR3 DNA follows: TGTGCCAGCAGCGGGGGAACAGGTACTTCACCCCTCCACTTT. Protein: CASSGGTGTSPLHF.

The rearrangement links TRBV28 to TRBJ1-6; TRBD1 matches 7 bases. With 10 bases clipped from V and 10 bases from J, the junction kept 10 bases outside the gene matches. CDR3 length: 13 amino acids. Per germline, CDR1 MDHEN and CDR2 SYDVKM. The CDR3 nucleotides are TGTGCCACAGGGGTCCAGGGGGGATCACCCCTCCACTTT. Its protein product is CATGVQGGSPLHF. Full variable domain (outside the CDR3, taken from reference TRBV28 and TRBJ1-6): DVKVTQSSRYLVKRTGEKVFLECVQDMDHENMFWYRQDPGLGLRLIYFSYDVKMKEKGDIPEGYSVSREKKERFSLILESASTNQTSMYLCATGVQGGSPLHFGNGTRLTVT.

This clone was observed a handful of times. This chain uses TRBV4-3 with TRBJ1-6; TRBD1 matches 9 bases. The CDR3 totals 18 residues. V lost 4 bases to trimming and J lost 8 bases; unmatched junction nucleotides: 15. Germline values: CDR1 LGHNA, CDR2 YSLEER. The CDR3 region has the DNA TGCGCCAGCAGCCTCTCACCAATCCGACAGGGGGAATATTCACCCCTCCACTTT. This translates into CASSLSPIRQGEYSPLHF.

The CDR3: CASSLGRGQEFNEQFF. As DNA, the CDR3 is TGTGCCAGCAGCTTAGGGAGAGGACAGGAGTTTAATGAGCAGTTCTTC. The chain couples TRBV11-3 to TRBJ2-1; 7 nucleotides match TRBD1. The germline V gene has CDR1 SGHNT and CDR2 YENEEA. After removal of 1 base from V and 7 bases from J, the junction contained 10 bases not matched to a gene. This CDR3 has 16 residues.

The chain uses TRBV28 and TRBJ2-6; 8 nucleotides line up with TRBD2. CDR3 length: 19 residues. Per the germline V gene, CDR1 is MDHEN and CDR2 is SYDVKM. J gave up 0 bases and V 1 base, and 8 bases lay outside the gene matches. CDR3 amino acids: CASSLSPTSGSSGANVLTF. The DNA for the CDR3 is TGTGCCAGCAGTTTATCCCCAACTAGCGGCAGCTCTGGGGCCAACGTCCTGACTTTC.

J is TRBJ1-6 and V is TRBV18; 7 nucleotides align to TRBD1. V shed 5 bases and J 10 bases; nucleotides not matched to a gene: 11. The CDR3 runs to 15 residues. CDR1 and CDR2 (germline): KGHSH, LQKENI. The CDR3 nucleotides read TGTGCCAGCTCAGGGCAGACAGGGACGGAATCACCCCTCCACTTT. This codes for CASSGQTGTESPLHF.

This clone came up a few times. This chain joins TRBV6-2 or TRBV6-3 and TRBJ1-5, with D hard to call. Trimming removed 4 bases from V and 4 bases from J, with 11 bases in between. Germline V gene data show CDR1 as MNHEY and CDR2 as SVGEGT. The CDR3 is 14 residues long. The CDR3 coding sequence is TGTGCCAGCAGTTCCGACGGGTCAAATCAGCCCCAGCATTTT. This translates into CASSSDGSNQPQHF.

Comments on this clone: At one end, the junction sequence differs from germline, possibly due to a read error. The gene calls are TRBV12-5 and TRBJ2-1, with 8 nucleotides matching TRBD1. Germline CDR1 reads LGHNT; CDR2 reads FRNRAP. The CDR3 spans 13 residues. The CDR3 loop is CASGLGTGKLQFF. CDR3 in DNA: TGTGCTAGTGGCTTGGGGACAGGCAAGCTTCAGTTCTTC. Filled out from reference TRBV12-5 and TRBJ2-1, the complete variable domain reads DARVTQTPRHKVTEMGQEVTMRCQPILGHNTVFWYRQTMMQGLELLAYFRNRAPLDDSGMPKDRFSAEMPDATLATLKIQPSEPRDSAVYFCASGLGTGKLQFFGPGTRLTVL.

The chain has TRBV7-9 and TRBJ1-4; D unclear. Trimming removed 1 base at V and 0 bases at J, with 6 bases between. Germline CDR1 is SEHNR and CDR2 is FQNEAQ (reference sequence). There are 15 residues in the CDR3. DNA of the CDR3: TGTGCCAGCAGCTTAGGGGCAACAACTAATGAAAAACTGTTTTTT. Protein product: CASSLGATTNEKLFF.

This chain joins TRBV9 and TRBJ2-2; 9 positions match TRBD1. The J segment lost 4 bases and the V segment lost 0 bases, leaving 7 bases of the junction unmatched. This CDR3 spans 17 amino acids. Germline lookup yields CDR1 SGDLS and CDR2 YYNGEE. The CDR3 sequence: CASSVGGTGLATGELFF. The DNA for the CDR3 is TGTGCCAGCAGCGTAGGAGGGACAGGGCTTGCCACCGGGGAGCTGTTTTTT.

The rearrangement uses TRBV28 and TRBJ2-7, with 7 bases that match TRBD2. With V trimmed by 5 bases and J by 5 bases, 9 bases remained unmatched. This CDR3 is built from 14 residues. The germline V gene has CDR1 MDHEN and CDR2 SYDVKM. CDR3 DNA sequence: TGTGCCAGCAGTCGCGGAGCTAGCGGCAACGAGCAGTACTTC. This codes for CASSRGASGNEQYF.

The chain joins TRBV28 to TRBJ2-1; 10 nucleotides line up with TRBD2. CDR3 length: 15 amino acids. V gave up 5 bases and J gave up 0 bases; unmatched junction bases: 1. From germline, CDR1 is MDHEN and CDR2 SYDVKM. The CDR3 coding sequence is TGTGCCAGCAGTCCTAGCGGGAGCTCCTACAATGAGCAGTTCTTC. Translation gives CASSPSGSSYNEQFF.